These 3 T cell receptor beta chains came from one sample sequenced in a study of PD-L1 blockade in urothelial cancer (dated by TCRdb to about 2017). The library was obtained by the immunoSEQ multiplex PCR assay. TCRdb took over this immuneACCESS table, retaining in-frame rearrangements with V and J assigned. Such tables are incomplete; in checked studies, under half of the missing clones stem from an unresolved V gene, and the remainder is unexplained. This sample holds about 130,000 clones; roughly 83% were observed only once. The ten largest clones represent 3.2% of the sample. This specimen's time point label, interpreted: pretreatment peripheral blood. Here the sequenced sample was PBMCs, taken around atezolizumab (anti-PD-L1) treatment. Source of these receptors: a man in his fifties with urothelial cancer.

This chain uses TRBV2 with TRBJ1-6; 7 positions match TRBD1. Trimming cost V 7 bases and J 10 bases; bases outside gene matches: 4. In germline, CDR1 is SNHLY, CDR2 FYNNEI. This CDR3 has 12 residues. This chain's CDR3 is CASKTGRSPLHF. The CDR3 DNA reads TGTGCCAGCAAGACAGGGCGGTCACCCCTCCACTTT.

The chain has TRBV2 and TRBJ2-1, with TRBD2 as a possible D gene (5 bases). The germline V gene encodes CDR1 SNHLY and CDR2 FYNNEI. Deletions cut 0 bases from V and 15 bases from J, with 9 bases between. The CDR3 contains 11 residues. The CDR3 protein is CASSEAGSPFF. The CDR3 DNA reads as TGTGCCAGCAGTGAAGCAGGGAGCCCGTTCTTC.

The chain is built from TRBV5-6 and TRBJ1-5; no firm D call. Germline CDR1 reads SGHDT; CDR2 reads YYEEEE. CDR3 size: 16 residues. V shed 1 base and J shed 2 bases, with 13 bases lying between them. The CDR3 DNA sequence: TGTGCCAGCAGCTTGTATAGCGGAATTGGCAATCAGCCCCAGCATTTT. This codes for CASSLYSGIGNQPQHF.